These 2 T cell receptor beta chains were sequenced from one sample in a study of cytomegalovirus exposure and HLA in healthy donors (dated by TCRdb to about 2017). Library creation used the immunoSEQ multiplex PCR assay. A mixture of 60 forward primers for TCR Vbeta segments and 13 reverse primers for TCR Jbeta segments was used in the multiplex PCR. Imported from immuneACCESS, the table was reduced by TCRdb to in-frame sequences with V and J called. These copies leave out some clones; in studies compared against another copy, an unresolved V gene accounts for under half, and the cause of the remainder is not known. This sample gives 120,000 or so clones in total; 50% to 75% of them show up just once. The ten largest clones take up roughly 8.6% of the sample. The sample was PBMCs. These receptors all stem from a woman aged 40 to 50 in good health and CMV-seropositive.

The chain employs TRBV5-8 and TRBJ2-7, with 8 bases aligning to TRBD2. This CDR3 spans 16 amino acids. Germline assignment: CDR1 SGHTS and CDR2 YDEGEE. The V segment lost 0 bases and the J segment 2 bases; nucleotides outside the gene matches: 7. CDR3 amino acids: CASSLAEGAGAYEQYF. Written as DNA, the CDR3 is TGTGCCAGCAGCTTGGCCGAAGGAGCGGGAGCCTACGAGCAGTACTTC.

This clone came up a few times. V usage is TRBV28 and J usage is TRBJ1-2, with 11 bases matching TRBD1. CDR3 length equals 16 residues. Germline CDR1 MDHEN, CDR2 SYDVKM. The V gene end was trimmed by 4 bases and the J gene end by 4 bases; junction bases not matched to a gene: 8. CDR3 region: CASSSGQGVVSYGYTF. For the CDR3, the DNA is TGTGCCAGCAGTTCGGGACAGGGGGTCGTCTCCTATGGCTACACCTTC.